A selection of T cell receptor beta chains follows, all from one sample in a study of tissue T cells after allogeneic stem cell transplantation. Produced via immunoSEQ multiplex PCR; TCRdb's table is partial and in-frame only. The table has under 50,000 clones, just under 95% seen once; the top ten hold approximately 3.8%. The sequenced sample was blood, obtained before transplantation. The receptor source for this set is a woman aged 40 to 75 who later had graft-versus-host disease after an allogeneic stem cell transplant. The CDR3 runs from the conserved cysteine through the conserved F or W. A D gene is named only where the DNA matches it firmly. Size is stated for part of the rows, as once, few or many counts, or as a class when the clone is expanded.

j_call d_call clone_size v_call cdr3_nt cdr3_aa
TRBJ2-3 TRBD1 NA TRBV28 TGTGCCAGCAGCCGAGGGACAGTCCCTAGCACAGATACGCAGTATTTT CASSRGTVPSTDTQYF
TRBJ2-1 NA few TRBV6-2/TRBV6-3 TGTGCCAGCAGTTACGGCTCCTCCTCCTACAATGAGCAGTTCTTC CASSYGSSSYNEQFF
TRBJ2-7 TRBD2 NA TRBV5-1 TGCGCCAGCAGCTTAGTAGCGGGGTCCTACGAGCAGTACTTC CASSLVAGSYEQYF
TRBJ2-5 NA NA TRBV25-1 TGTGCCAGCACCGCATCTCGGACACCCCTAGGGGAGACCCAGTACTTC CASTASRTPLGETQYF
TRBJ2-7 TRBD1 few TRBV6-6 TGTGCCAGCAGTTCTCTTTCGACAGGGACCTTGATCGAGCAGTACTTC CASSSLSTGTLIEQYF
TRBJ1-2 TRBD1 NA TRBV4-3 TGCGCCAGCAGCCAAGTGGCAAGCTACAGGGGTATTGGCTACACCTTC CASSQVASYRGIGYTF
TRBJ2-7 NA NA TRBV7-2 TGTGCCAGCAACCCGGGACAACTCTACGAGCAGTACTTC CASNPGQLYEQYF
TRBJ2-3 TRBD2 once TRBV30 TGTGCCTGGAGCCGGGGGGGGATCACAGATACGCAGTATTTT CAWSRGGITDTQYF
TRBJ1-5 TRBD1 NA TRBV27 TGTGCCAGCAGTTTGGGGACAGGGGGTGATAATAGCAATCAGCCCCAGCATTTT CASSLGTGGDNSNQPQHF
TRBJ2-7 TRBD1 once TRBV19 TGTGCCAGTTCTGGGACAGGGGTCGACGAGCAGTACTTC CASSGTGVDEQYF
TRBJ1-1 NA NA TRBV7-2 TGTGCCAGCAGCTCAGACCGTACAGGGCTAGCGGGTGAAGCTTTCTTT CASSSDRTGLAGEAFF
TRBJ2-7 TRBD1 NA TRBV5-6 TGTGCCAGCAGGCCGCCGGGACAGACCTACGAGCAGTACTTC CASRPPGQTYEQYF
TRBJ2-1 TRBD2 NA TRBV6-5 TGTGCCAGCAGTTACTCGACACTAGCGGGGCGGAATGAGCAGTTCTTC CASSYSTLAGRNEQFF
TRBJ1-2 NA NA TRBV5-1 TGCGCCAGCAGCTTGGCCGGGGCAGGTGGCTACACCTTC CASSLAGAGGYTF
TRBJ2-5 NA NA TRBV7-9 TGTGCCAGCAGCGACCCGGCACTAGCCCGAGGGCGAGAGACCCAGTACTTC CASSDPALARGRETQYF
TRBJ1-1 NA once TRBV7-2 TGTGCCAGCAGCTTTCTACAACTGAACACTGAAGCTTTCTTT CASSFLQLNTEAFF
TRBJ1-5 NA NA TRBV6-1 TGTGCCAGCAGTGAACTCAGCAATCAGCCCCAGCATTTT CASSELSNQPQHF
TRBJ1-2 NA NA TRBV4-3 TGCGCCAGCAGCCAAGCGGCTTCAGGGCACTATGGCTACACCTTC CASSQAASGHYGYTF
TRBJ2-7 NA NA TRBV30 TGTGCCTGGAGTGGGGGTGATGGAGAGCAGTACTTC CAWSGGDGEQYF
TRBJ1-1 NA NA TRBV18 TGTGCCAGCTCACCGGGCAGGGCTGAAGCTTTCTTT CASSPGRAEAFF
TRBJ2-7 NA NA TRBV5-4 TGTGCCAGCAGCAACAGGGAGAGTCCCCTCTACGAGCAGTACTTC CASSNRESPLYEQYF
TRBJ1-2 TRBD1 NA TRBV7-8 TGTGCCAGCAGCTTAGGCCGGGACAGGGGACCCTACTATGGCTACACCTTC CASSLGRDRGPYYGYTF
TRBJ1-2 NA NA TRBV5-8 TGTGCCAGCAGCTTGGCCCCGGACGGAGGCTATGGCTACACCTTC CASSLAPDGGYGYTF
TRBJ1-4 NA NA TRBV5-8 TGTGCCAGCACGAGGTCCGGGACCGATAATTCAGGACTGTTTTTT CASTRSGTDNSGLFF
TRBJ2-5 NA NA TRBV9 TGTGCCAGCAGCGTAGGGGGACTCCCAGGGGAGACCCAGTACTTC CASSVGGLPGETQYF